This T cell receptor (beta chain) was obtained from a study of blood T cell repertoires in COVID-19. In the study overall: Donors in the United States, Italy and Spain gave samples during acute or convalescent COVID-19. PBMCs, B-cell-depleted T cells, or T cells provided the cDNA or gDNA that made up the material.

This CDR3 has 16 amino acids. Germline CDR1 LNHDA, CDR2 SQIVND (reference sequence). V lost 5 bases and J 2 bases, leaving 16 bases between the germline ends. Per the original methods: Estimates of nucleated cell counts were drawn from the amplification of reference gene primers. TCRdb's copy holds only in-frame clones and misses some; the assay was immunoSEQ multiplex PCR. V and J calls plus clone size are reproduced from that table; the DNA served to infer D and trimming. There are roughly 250,000 clones in the sample; roughly 80% occur only once, and about 9.5% lies in the top ten. Sequenced: peripheral blood. This chain links TRBV19 with TRBJ1-5; possibly TRBD1 for D (5 bases). The receptor was derived from a woman aged 80 or over with acute or convalescent COVID-19. The CDR3: CASSLGLGAGNQPQHF. In DNA form, the CDR3 reads TGTGCCAGTAGTCTGGGACTCGGGGCGGGCAATCAGCCCCAGCATTTT.